The clone carrying this TCR beta chain has ten or more counts. Its antigen is undetermined. The data are from a study of CD8 T cells in ankylosing spondylitis. Study outcomes and limitations: Blood of patients with ankylosing spondylitis appeared to be characterized by a TCR beta motif of seven or eight highly homologous variants. The study looked at matched synovial fluid samples from ankylosing spondylitis patients. Disease-linked clones were reported to be significantly enriched there. Disease-linked clones were found to be CD8+ and relatively rare in peripheral blood.

Trimming left V 7 bases short and J 0 bases short, with 14 bases between. The CDR3 length is 15 residues. Germline CDR1 reads SGHTA; CDR2 reads FQGNSA. Using its own MiXCR run on the 5' RACE reads, TCRdb lists one record per CDR3 protein. The table records about 220,000 distinct CDR3 sequences, under 12% of them present only once. Sequencing was done on a sample of blood, either unsorted or a sorted T cell fraction (not recorded which). The genes are TRBV7-2 and TRBJ2-3; D is possibly TRBD2 (5 bases). This TCR came from a male donor with ankylosing spondylitis or in good health (not recorded which). The DNA for the CDR3 is TGTGCCAGCACCCTGGAGGCCGCTAGCACAGATACGCAGTATTTT. This gives the protein CASTLEAASTDTQYF.